These 30 T cell receptor beta chains came from one sample sequenced in a study of blood T cell repertoires in COVID-19. Assay used: immunoSEQ multiplex PCR; TCRdb lists only in-frame clones, some missing. The sample includes around 190,000 clones, roughly 76% of them seen just once. The sequencing sample was made of peripheral blood. The source of these receptors is a woman aged 40 to 50 with COVID-19, enrolled during active disease.

The chain recombines TRBV21-1 with TRBJ2-7; the D call in the table, TRBD1, was not verified against the DNA. TRBV21-1 is given as a pseudogene. CDR3 length equals 17 residues. This chain's CDR3 is CASSLTALGQVTYEQYV. DNA for the CDR3: TGTGCCAGCAGCTTAACAGCTCTAGGACAGGTGACCTACGAGCAGTACGTC.

V and J are TRBV5-6 and TRBJ2-1; 7 nucleotides match TRBD1. Germline trimming cut 4 bases from V and 14 bases from J; bases unmatched to any gene: 9. The CDR3 is made up of 12 amino acids. Germline V gene sequence: CDR1 SGHDT, CDR2 YYEEEE. The CDR3 nucleotides are TGTGCCAGCAGCGCAACAGGGGTCGGTGAGTTCTTC. This translates into CASSATGVGEFF.

The V and J genes are TRBV29-1 and TRBJ2-1; 9 bases agree with TRBD1. The CDR3 totals 14 residues. Germline loops: CDR1 SQVTM, CDR2 ANQGSEA. Germline trimming cut 2 bases from V and 8 bases from J; bases unmatched to any gene: 7. Here the CDR3 DNA reads TGCAGCGTTGAACCGGGACAGGGTTTCTATGAGCAGTTCTTC. Translated, it gives CSVEPGQGFYEQFF.

The rearrangement uses TRBV3-1 (or the pseudogene TRBV3-2) and TRBJ2-3; 9 bases agree with TRBD2. J lost 0 bases, V lost 4 bases, and 8 bases had no gene match. This CDR3 region has 17 residues. In germline, CDR1 is LGHDT, CDR2 YNNKEL (reference sequence). CDR3 sequence (DNA): TGTGCCAGCAGCCGAGAACTGACTAGCGGTAGCACAGATACGCAGTATTTT. This translates into CASSRELTSGSTDTQYF.

The gene calls are TRBV10-2 and TRBJ1-1, with 11 bases lining up with TRBD1. In germline, CDR1 is WSHSY, CDR2 SAAADI. The V gene end was trimmed by 7 bases and the J gene end by 5 bases; junction bases not matched to a gene: 9. The CDR3 extends over 15 amino acids. In DNA, the CDR3 is TGCGCCAGCACCGGGGGGACAGGGGGACGGACTGAAGCTTTCTTT. Encoded protein: CASTGGTGGRTEAFF.

The genes are TRBV2 and TRBJ2-1; no clear D gene. The length of the CDR3 is 12 residues. Trimming left V 4 bases short and J 7 bases short, with 8 bases between. Germline V gene data show CDR1 as SNHLY and CDR2 as FYNNEI. This chain's CDR3 is CASSVTTNEQFF. CDR3 DNA sequence: TGTGCCAGCAGTGTTACGACTAATGAGCAGTTCTTC.

The chain links TRBV6-6 to TRBJ2-5; TRBD2 aligns across 11 bases. V lost 1 base, J lost 10 bases, and 8 bases stayed unmatched. Germline lookup yields CDR1 MNHNY and CDR2 SVGAGI (reference sequence). This CDR3 region has 15 residues. The CDR3: CASSYYGTSGWGQYF. The CDR3 DNA follows: TGTGCCAGCAGTTACTACGGGACTAGCGGATGGGGCCAGTACTTC.

The V gene is TRBV11-2, the J gene TRBJ2-3; TRBD1 agrees at 9 bases. The V gene end was trimmed by 0 bases and the J gene end by 1 base; junction bases not matched to a gene: 2. The CDR3 covers 16 residues. Per germline, CDR1 SGHAT and CDR2 FQNNGV. The CDR3 region is CASSLDWTGGTDTQYF. Here the CDR3 DNA reads TGTGCCAGCAGCTTAGATTGGACAGGGGGCACAGATACGCAGTATTTT.

The chain is built from TRBV2 and TRBJ1-5; D ambiguous. The CDR3 spans 13 residues. CDR1 SNHLY and CDR2 FYNNEI come from the germline V gene. Trimming pared 3 bases from V and 6 bases from J, leaving 9 bases between. DNA of the CDR3: TGTGCCAGCAGTGATACGGGGAGTCAGCCCCAGCATTTT. This encodes CASSDTGSQPQHF.

This rearrangement joins TRBV16 to TRBJ1-5, with D uncertain. Per the germline V gene, CDR1 is KGHSY and CDR2 is FQNENV. This CDR3 spans 18 amino acids. Trimming took off 4 bases at V and 0 bases at J, with 19 bases between the two ends. The CDR3 sequence is CASSPSSDWLYSNQPQHF. CDR3 nucleotide sequence: TGTGCCAGCAGCCCCTCAAGCGACTGGTTATATAGCAATCAGCCCCAGCATTTT.

This rearrangement joins TRBV10-3 to TRBJ1-5; no clear D gene. V was pared by 0 bases and J by 7 bases, with 13 bases between. This CDR3 contains 15 residues. Germline V CDR1 and CDR2: ENHRY, SYGVKD. CDR3 sequence (DNA): TGTGCCATCAGTGAGTCCAGGAGGGCTGGGCAGCCCCAGCATTTT. Translating it yields CAISESRRAGQPQHF.

The rearrangement uses TRBV7-3 and TRBJ2-1; D gene unclear. In germline, CDR1 is SGHTA, CDR2 FQGTGA. The CDR3 loop spans 15 amino acids. V lost 2 bases, J lost 0 bases, and 8 bases lay in between. In nucleotides, the CDR3 is TGTGCCAGCAGCTTACGCGGTAGCTCCTACAATGAGCAGTTCTTC. This encodes CASSLRGSSYNEQFF.

The chain has TRBV29-1 and TRBJ2-1, with 8 positions matching TRBD1. V dropped 3 bases and J dropped 5; count of bases not matched to a gene: 3. The CDR3 loop spans 13 amino acids. In germline, CDR1 is SQVTM, CDR2 ANQGSEA. DNA for the CDR3: TGCAGCGTTGAGGACAGGGTAAACAATGAGCAGTTCTTC. This translates into CSVEDRVNNEQFF.

This clone showed up just a few times. The genes are TRBV2 and TRBJ1-6, with D tentatively TRBD1 (5 bases). The CDR3 has 14 residues. The germline CDR1 and CDR2 sequences are SNHLY and FYNNEI. V was shortened by 5 bases and J by 8 bases, with 13 bases between the two germline ends. The DNA for the CDR3 is TGTGCCAGCAGTCCTCCGGACACCTATTCACCCCTCCACTTT. Its protein product is CASSPPDTYSPLHF.

The chain uses TRBV6-2 or TRBV6-3 and TRBJ1-2; the match to TRBD1 covers 8 bases. The ends lost 2 bases at V and 7 bases at J; junction bases unmatched: 6. Germline V gene data show CDR1 as MNHEY and CDR2 as SVGEGT. The length of the CDR3 is 14 residues. CDR3 sequence (DNA): TGTGCCAGCAGTTACACAGGGGGTATCTCTGGCTACACCTTC. Amino acid sequence: CASSYTGGISGYTF.

J is TRBJ1-6 and V is TRBV27; D gene unclear. This CDR3 has 16 residues. Germline V gene sequence: CDR1 MNHEY, CDR2 SMNVEV (reference sequence). Trimming cost V 5 bases and J 4 bases, with 15 bases left between them. The CDR3 sequence: CASSRNPPRYNSPLHF. Here the CDR3 DNA reads TGTGCCAGCAGTCGAAACCCTCCTCGGTATAATTCACCCCTCCACTTT.

V gene TRBV19 combines with J gene TRBJ2-2; no reliable D call. V was trimmed by 5 bases and J by 4 bases, leaving 2 bases between them. Germline assignment: CDR1 LNHDA and CDR2 SQIVND (reference sequence). This CDR3 spans 11 amino acids. CDR3 nucleotide sequence: TGTGCCAGTAGTCGCACCGGGGAGCTGTTTTTT. It encodes CASSRTGELFF.

The chain joins TRBV27 to TRBJ2-2; D gene unclear. The V end lost 3 bases, the J end lost 6 bases, and 11 bases lay between the germline ends. Germline lookup yields CDR1 MNHEY and CDR2 SMNVEV (reference sequence). The CDR3 totals 14 residues. For the CDR3, the DNA is TGTGCCAGCAGTTTGGCAGGCAAGGCCGGGGAGCTGTTTTTT. Residues: CASSLAGKAGELFF.

This chain uses TRBV7-6 with TRBJ1-2; 9 bases match TRBD1. There are 13 residues in the CDR3. V lost 5 bases, J lost 8 bases, and 6 bases stayed unmatched. From germline, CDR1 is SGHVS and CDR2 FNYEAQ. The CDR3 bases are TGTGCCAGCAGCGAGGGACAGGGAGGAGGCTACACCTTC. It yields the protein CASSEGQGGGYTF.

The chain is built from TRBV23-1 and TRBJ2-7; tentatively, D is TRBD1 (5 bases). TRBV23-1 counts as an open reading frame of uncertain function. The CDR3 length is 17 residues. Deletions cut 10 bases from V and 6 bases from J, with 31 bases between. CDR3 in DNA: TGCGCCACACCTGACAGCCGTACCTCATACCTAGGGCGCGAGCAGTACTTC. Its protein is CATPDSRTSYLGREQYF.

The rearrangement uses TRBV30 and TRBJ2-5; D may be TRBD1 (8 bases). CDR1 and CDR2 (germline): GTSNPN, SVGIG (reference sequence). V was clipped by 5 bases and J by 7 bases, with 20 bases between them. The CDR3 has 14 amino acids. CDR3 sequence: CAWQSSDREGTQYF. In DNA, the CDR3 is TGTGCCTGGCAGAGTTCGGACAGGGAGGGGACCCAGTACTTC.

This clone was seen only once. The chain uses TRBV3-1 (or the pseudogene TRBV3-2) and TRBJ2-1; no clear D. The CDR3 is 13 amino acids. The germline gives CDR1 LGHDT, CDR2 YNNKEL (reference sequence). V was trimmed by 0 bases and J by 6 bases, leaving 6 bases between them. CDR3: CASSQDWSNEQFF. Written as DNA, the CDR3 is TGTGCCAGCAGCCAAGATTGGAGCAATGAGCAGTTCTTC.

The V and J genes are TRBV28 and TRBJ2-3; 7 nucleotides agree with TRBD1. The CDR3 is 13 residues long. Trimming cost V 7 bases and J 4 bases; bases outside gene matches: 5. The germline V gene encodes CDR1 MDHEN and CDR2 SYDVKM. The CDR3 here is CASNPTGPDTQYF. The CDR3 DNA reads TGTGCCAGCAACCCGACAGGGCCAGATACGCAGTATTTT.

This chain connects TRBV28 to TRBJ1-4; 7 bases align to TRBD1. V shed 3 bases, J shed 6 bases, and the junction held 7 bases outside the gene matches. The CDR3 spans 15 residues. Per the germline V gene, CDR1 is MDHEN and CDR2 is SYDVKM. For the CDR3, the DNA is TGTGCCAGCAGTTTCGCGGCCAGGGGGGATGAAAAACTGTTTTTT. Amino acid sequence: CASSFAARGDEKLFF.

The genes are TRBV9 and TRBJ2-1; 10 bases match TRBD2. Looked up from germline, CDR1 is SGDLS and CDR2 is YYNGEE. The CDR3 covers 15 residues. The J segment lost 5 bases and the V segment lost 0 bases, leaving 2 bases of the junction unmatched. In DNA form, the CDR3 reads TGTGCCAGCAGCGTAGTTAGCGGGGGGAACAATGAGCAGTTCTTC. Its translation is CASSVVSGGNNEQFF.

In this sample, this clone turned up a few times. The chain carries TRBV30 and TRBJ1-5; 9 nucleotides match TRBD1. V trimming: 2 bases; J trimming: 6 bases; junction bases outside the gene matches: 8. The CDR3 has 15 residues. Germline V gene sequence: CDR1 GTSNPN, CDR2 SVGIG (reference sequence). The CDR3, as DNA: TGTGCCTGGAGTACGGGACAGGGAGGCGGTCAGCCCCAGCATTTT. This encodes CAWSTGQGGGQPQHF.

This clone was detected once. The chain has TRBV6-5 and TRBJ2-5; 7 positions agree with TRBD1. The germline CDR1 and CDR2 sequences are MNHEY and SVGAGI. The CDR3 extends over 15 amino acids. With 6 bases clipped from V and 4 bases from J, the junction kept 11 bases outside the gene matches. The CDR3 DNA reads as TGTGCCAGCAGCCACGGTGGGGGACAGTTAGAGACCCAGTACTTC. This translates into CASSHGGGQLETQYF.

The genes are TRBV28 and TRBJ2-1; D not certain. The V gene lost 8 bases and the J gene lost 9 bases, with 8 bases spanning the gap. Germline CDR1 and CDR2: MDHEN and SYDVKM. The CDR3 totals 10 residues. Written as DNA, the CDR3 is TGTGCCAGCTTGTCGGGTGAGCAGTTCTTC. Translated, it gives CASLSGEQFF.

This chain connects TRBV19 to TRBJ1-2, with D uncertain. Trimming took 3 bases from V and 6 from J, leaving 8 bases between them. Germline V CDR1 and CDR2: LNHDA, SQIVND (reference sequence). The CDR3 contains 12 residues. CDR3 loop: CASSIRGDGYTF. The CDR3, as DNA: TGTGCCAGTAGTATCCGTGGAGATGGCTACACCTTC.

The chain combines TRBV27 with TRBJ1-2, with 8 bases that match TRBD1. Germline trimming cut 6 bases from V and 4 bases from J; bases unmatched to any gene: 7. The CDR3 contains 14 residues. The germline gives CDR1 MNHEY, CDR2 SMNVEV (reference sequence). Here the CDR3 DNA reads TGTGCCAGCAGAGCCCAGGGGGCAGGCTATGGCTACACCTTC. It translates to CASRAQGAGYGYTF.